Below, 16 T cell receptor beta chains from the same sample are listed, as sequenced in a study of blood T cell repertoires in COVID-19 (dated by TCRdb to about 2020). The receptor library was made with the immunoSEQ multiplex PCR assay. In its TCRdb copy, this immuneACCESS table keeps in-frame sequences only and misses some clones. Where compared with another copy, unresolved V genes explain less than half of these, and the others have no known cause. This sample gives some 110,000 clones in total; 82% of them show up just once. Approximately 7.9% of the sample is held by the ten biggest clonotypes. Specimen: peripheral blood. The source of these receptors is a man aged 65 to 85 with acute or convalescent COVID-19.

The J gene is TRBJ1-2, the V gene TRBV3-1 (or the pseudogene TRBV3-2); tentative D call: TRBD1 (6 bases). The CDR3 spans 16 residues. Germline loops: CDR1 LGHDT, CDR2 YNNKEL (reference sequence). V gave up 4 bases and J gave up 8 bases, with 23 bases separating them. The CDR3 is CASSPPLFRGRGGYTF. Here the CDR3 DNA reads TGTGCCAGCAGCCCCCCATTGTTCAGGGGACGGGGAGGCTACACCTTC.

The chain is built from TRBV19 and TRBJ1-2, with TRBD1 matching 9 bases. The CDR3 consists of 14 residues. Germline V gives CDR1 LNHDA, CDR2 SQIVND (reference sequence). The ends lost 3 bases at V and 8 bases at J; junction bases unmatched: 7. CDR3 bases: TGTGCCAGTAGTATTTCCGGGACAGGGCACGGCTACACCTTC. This translates into CASSISGTGHGYTF. Using reference TRBV19 and TRBJ1-2 for the parts outside the CDR3, the full variable domain is DGGITQSPKYLFRKEGQNVTLSCEQNLNHDAMYWYRQDPGQGLRLIYYSQIVNDFQKGDIAEGYSVSREKKESFPLTVTSAQKNPTAFYLCASSISGTGHGYTFGSGTRLTVV.

V usage is TRBV7-2 and J usage is TRBJ2-7; 7 bases align to TRBD1. The ends lost 5 bases at V and 3 bases at J; junction bases unmatched: 4. The germline CDR1 and CDR2 sequences are SGHTA and FQGNSA. The CDR3 covers 13 residues. The CDR3 nucleotides read TGTGCCAGCAGCGCCCGGGACAGCTACGAGCAGTACTTC. Amino acids: CASSARDSYEQYF.

Only a few counts were recorded for this clone. The chain joins TRBV28 to TRBJ1-5, with 7 bases lining up with TRBD1. Germline CDR1 is MDHEN and CDR2 is SYDVKM. This CDR3 has 15 amino acids. V dropped 2 bases and J dropped 4; count of bases not matched to a gene: 5. The CDR3 DNA follows: TGTGCCAGCAGTTTAGGGTCAGGGGGGAATCAGCCCCAGCATTTT. It encodes CASSLGSGGNQPQHF.

CDR3 sequence: CASSDLSGGAYNEQFF. CDR3 bases: TGTGCCAGCAGTGACCTTAGCGGGGGGGCCTACAATGAGCAGTTCTTC. J is TRBJ2-1 and V is TRBV6-2 or TRBV6-3; 11 bases are shared with TRBD2. The J segment lost 2 bases and the V segment lost 5 bases, leaving 5 bases of the junction unmatched. Per the germline V gene, CDR1 is MNHEY and CDR2 is SVGEGT. There are 16 residues in the CDR3.

The chain joins TRBV20-1 to TRBJ2-1; D not certain. The germline CDR1 and CDR2 sequences are DFQATT and SNEGSKA (reference sequence). CDR3 length: 10 amino acids. V lost 8 bases and J lost 3, with 5 bases in between. The CDR3 protein is CSNLYNEQFF. DNA of the CDR3: TGCAGTAATCTCTACAATGAGCAGTTCTTC.

The chain employs TRBV12-3 or TRBV12-4 and TRBJ1-2; maybe TRBD1 (5 bases). The CDR3 contains 13 residues. V gave up 3 bases and J gave up 7 bases, with 12 bases separating them. Here the CDR3 reads CASSLGGNLGYTF. CDR3 coding DNA: TGTGCCAGCAGTTTGGGGGGGAATCTTGGCTACACCTTC.

This chain connects TRBV19 to TRBJ1-5; 11 bases line up with TRBD1. J gave up 4 bases and V 11 bases, and 7 bases lay outside the gene matches. The germline gives CDR1 LNHDA, CDR2 SQIVND (reference sequence). There are 14 residues in the CDR3. This chain's CDR3 is CASSGTGGNQPQHF. The CDR3 nucleotides read TGTGCCTCTTCCGGGACAGGGGGTAATCAGCCCCAGCATTTT.

This clone was seen only a few times. The rearrangement joins TRBV11-2 to TRBJ2-5; 8 bases are a match to TRBD2. J gave up 5 bases and V 6 bases, and 11 bases lay outside the gene matches. This CDR3 region has 15 residues. The germline CDR1 and CDR2 sequences are SGHAT and FQNNGV. The CDR3, as DNA: TGTGCCAGCAGGGGTGGGGTAGCGGGAAAGGAGACCCAGTACTTC. This encodes CASRGGVAGKETQYF.

The chain combines TRBV6-6 with TRBJ1-2; TRBD1 agrees at 7 bases. J gave up 4 bases and V 0 bases, and 2 bases lay outside the gene matches. The CDR3 is made up of 14 amino acids. The germline V gene encodes CDR1 MNHNY and CDR2 SVGAGI (reference sequence). CDR3 nucleotide sequence: TGTGCCAGCAGTTACTCGGGACAGTCCTATGGCTACACCTTC. Translating gives CASSYSGQSYGYTF.

This chain connects TRBV10-1 to TRBJ2-3; possible D gene TRBD2, 5 bases. V was trimmed by 4 bases and J by 3 bases, leaving 11 bases between them. The CDR3 has 14 residues. Germline CDR1 WNHNN, CDR2 SYGVQD (reference sequence). CDR3 loop: CASSAVTGTDTQYF. In DNA, the CDR3 is TGCGCCAGCAGTGCGGTCACGGGGACAGATACGCAGTATTTT.

This chain joins TRBV19 and TRBJ1-6, with D possibly matching TRBD1 (6 bases). V was cut by 6 bases and J by 8 bases, with 8 bases left in between. From germline, CDR1 is LNHDA and CDR2 SQIVND (reference sequence). This CDR3 region has 12 residues. In nucleotides, the CDR3 is TGTGCCAGTAGAGGGGGAGATTCACCCCTCCACTTT. This encodes CASRGGDSPLHF.

The rearrangement links TRBV19 to TRBJ1-2, with D uncertain. Germline-derived CDR1 and CDR2 are LNHDA and SQIVND (reference sequence). The CDR3 consists of 13 residues. V was clipped by 3 bases and J by 1 base, with 6 bases between them. CDR3 bases: TGTGCCAGTAGTATTTACTTTAACTATGGCTACACCTTC. The encoded protein is CASSIYFNYGYTF. Together with reference TRBV19 and TRBJ1-2, the CDR3 gives the full variable domain: DGGITQSPKYLFRKEGQNVTLSCEQNLNHDAMYWYRQDPGQGLRLIYYSQIVNDFQKGDIAEGYSVSREKKESFPLTVTSAQKNPTAFYLCASSIYFNYGYTFGSGTRLTVV.

This clone appeared a few times. The chain carries TRBV5-1 and TRBJ1-4, with 8 bases lining up with TRBD1. Germline values: CDR1 SGHRS, CDR2 YFSETQ. The V segment lost 3 bases and the J segment 8 bases; nucleotides outside the gene matches: 6. The CDR3 sequence is 14 residues long. CDR3 protein: CASSSGGQGEKLFF. Here the CDR3 DNA reads TGCGCCAGCAGCTCAGGGGGCCAGGGAGAAAAACTGTTTTTT.

The chain is built from TRBV28 and TRBJ1-2; D is undetermined. Trimming removed 2 bases at V and 2 bases at J, with 6 bases between. CDR1 is MDHEN, CDR2 SYDVKM, per germline. This CDR3 comprises 13 residues. In nucleotides, the CDR3 is TGTGCCAGCAGTTTAGCCGCGAACTATGGCTACACCTTC. Translated, it gives CASSLAANYGYTF.

In nucleotides, the CDR3 is TGTGCCAGTAGTATGGGACAGGTGTCTGGAAACACCATATATTTT. Translated: CASSMGQVSGNTIYF. The chain links TRBV19 to TRBJ1-3; 8 nucleotides align to TRBD1. From germline, CDR1 is LNHDA and CDR2 SQIVND (reference sequence). This CDR3 region has 15 residues. V gave up 3 bases and J gave up 1 base; unmatched junction bases: 2.